The 31 T cell receptor beta chains below all came from one sample that was sequenced in a study of shared clonotypes between healthy human individuals (dated by TCRdb to about 2020). CD8 naive samples were CD45RO-negative cells positively selected for CCR7, giving a CD45RA+CCR7+ population that excluded TemRA cells. Library preparation was by the immunoSEQ multiplex PCR assay. In its TCRdb copy, this immuneACCESS table keeps in-frame sequences only and misses some clones. Where compared with another copy, unresolved V genes explain less than half of these, and the others have no known cause. Within this sample are about 2,200,000 clones, with roughly 91% of them counted one time only. The top ten clones comprise about 1.5% of the sample. The material sequenced was naive CD8+ T cells from PBMCs. The cell subset or site label for this specimen denotes: CD45RA+CCR7+. Receptor source: a man younger than 35 in good health. Some clones in this sample may be carry-over from other donors' samples.

This chain links TRBV7-9 with TRBJ1-4, with D maybe TRBD1 (5 bases). The CDR3 is 15 amino acids. Per germline, CDR1 SEHNR and CDR2 FQNEAQ (reference sequence). V was trimmed by 1 base and J by 7 bases, leaving 13 bases between them. CDR3 sequence (DNA): TGTGCCAGCAGCTTAGACGGGGGGAAGGGTGAAAAACTGTTTTTT. Translation: CASSLDGGKGEKLFF.

About this clone: This CDR3 is missing its conserved last phenylalanine or tryptophan, likely due to a read error. The chain carries TRBV5-1 and TRBJ2-2; 7 nucleotides align to TRBD1. The CDR3 covers 16 residues. Unmatched junction bases numbered 8, after V lost 6 bases and J lost 0 bases. Germline V gene data show CDR1 as SGHRS and CDR2 as YFSETQ. The CDR3 is CASMRSQGANTGELFL. CDR3 DNA: TGCGCCAGCATGCGTTCGCAGGGGGCGAACACCGGGGAGCTGTTTCTT.

CDR3 bases: TGTGCCAGTGCCGGCCGGGACGGAAAGAACACTGAAGCTTTCTTT. This translates into CASAGRDGKNTEAFF. This rearrangement joins TRBV19 to TRBJ1-1; TRBD1 might be the D (5 bases). The CDR3 is 15 amino acids. Looked up from germline, CDR1 is LNHDA and CDR2 is SQIVND (reference sequence). Trimming stripped 8 bases from V and 1 base from J, with 17 bases between.

The chain carries TRBV19 and TRBJ2-7; D ambiguous. Trimming removed 8 bases at V and 5 bases at J, with 19 bases between. This CDR3 has 14 residues. CDR1 is LNHDA and CDR2 is SQIVND in the germline V gene (reference sequence). Here the CDR3 reads CASQPHRAVDEQYF. CDR3 bases: TGTGCCAGTCAACCCCATAGGGCTGTGGACGAGCAGTACTTC.

This clone came up a few times. J is TRBJ1-2 and V is TRBV30, with no clear D. Trimming removed 7 bases from V and 6 bases from J, with 12 bases in between. From germline, CDR1 is GTSNPN and CDR2 SVGIG (reference sequence). The CDR3 runs 11 residues. In DNA, the CDR3 is TGTGCCTCGGACGATTGGGATGGCTACACCTTC. Its translation: CASDDWDGYTF.

The gene calls are TRBV4-1 and TRBJ2-7, with 14 nucleotides matching TRBD2. J was trimmed by 4 bases and V by 2 bases; bases with no gene match: 4. This CDR3 comprises 16 residues. Germline V gene sequence: CDR1 MGHRA, CDR2 YSYEKL. DNA of the CDR3: TGCGCCAGCAGCCAACTTGGGACTAGCGGGAGATACGAGCAGTACTTC. Amino acid sequence: CASSQLGTSGRYEQYF.

The J gene is TRBJ1-1, the V gene TRBV19, with D uncertain. The CDR3 totals 13 residues. Germline CDR1 and CDR2: LNHDA and SQIVND (reference sequence). Trimming took 8 bases from V and 0 from J, leaving 10 bases between them. CDR3 bases: TGTGCCAGTCGTACAGATGTGAACACTGAAGCTTTCTTT. Amino acid sequence: CASRTDVNTEAFF.

This chain joins TRBV27 and TRBJ2-2, with D perhaps matching TRBD2 (5 bases). CDR3 length: 17 amino acids. The germline V gene encodes CDR1 MNHEY and CDR2 SMNVEV (reference sequence). Trimming took off 4 bases at V and 3 bases at J, with 18 bases between the two ends. CDR3 coding DNA: TGTGCCAGCAGTTCGGACGGGTGGAGGCGGTACACCGGGGAGCTGTTTTTT. Translation gives CASSSDGWRRYTGELFF.

Concerning this clone: Other DNA variants within this sample encode the same CDR3. The chain joins TRBV25-1 to TRBJ1-2; tentative D call: TRBD1 (5 bases). CDR3 size: 14 residues. The V gene's germline CDR1 is MGHDK and CDR2 SYGVNS. The V end was cut by 2 bases, the J end by 2 bases, with 9 bases between. The CDR3 loop reads CASSERGPNYGYTF. CDR3 DNA sequence: TGTGCCAGCAGTGAAAGGGGACCGAACTATGGCTACACCTTC.

This chain uses TRBV2 with TRBJ1-5, with D tentatively TRBD1 (6 bases). With 6 bases removed from V and 3 bases from J, the gap between germline ends came to 9 bases. CDR1 is SNHLY, CDR2 FYNNEI, per germline. The CDR3 extends over 13 amino acids. CDR3 residues: CASSTGINQPQHF. The CDR3 DNA reads TGTGCCAGCAGCACAGGGATCAATCAGCCCCAGCATTTT.

The gene calls are TRBV19 and TRBJ2-7; 13 bases line up with TRBD2. Germline loops: CDR1 LNHDA, CDR2 SQIVND (reference sequence). The CDR3 is made up of 14 amino acids. Trimming removed 8 bases from V and 4 bases from J; junction bases left unmatched: 5. The CDR3 reads CASGLAGAQYEQYF. The DNA of the CDR3 is TGTGCCAGTGGACTAGCGGGAGCTCAGTACGAGCAGTACTTC.

The V gene is TRBV28, the J gene TRBJ2-2; unclear D gene. CDR1 is MDHEN, CDR2 SYDVKM, per germline. The CDR3 loop spans 14 amino acids. V lost 6 bases, J lost 6 bases, and 14 bases lay in between. The CDR3 sequence: CASSLFRPAGELFF. The CDR3, as DNA: TGTGCCAGCAGCCTCTTCCGCCCTGCCGGGGAGCTGTTTTTT.

Note on this clone: In the same sample, other DNA sequences code for this CDR3. The chain links TRBV9 to TRBJ2-1; 11 nucleotides agree with TRBD2. V was clipped by 4 bases and J by 5 bases; unmatched bases: 2. The CDR3 sequence is 14 residues long. CDR1 and CDR2 (germline): SGDLS, YYNGEE. The CDR3 nucleotides read TGTGCCAGCAGCCTTAGCGGGAGGGACAATGAGCAGTTCTTC. This codes for CASSLSGRDNEQFF.

The chain recombines TRBV14 with TRBJ2-1; D is perhaps TRBD2 (6 bases). The V gene's germline CDR1 is SGHDN and CDR2 FVKESK. The CDR3 sequence is 14 residues long. Deletions cut 4 bases from V and 4 bases from J, with 11 bases between. The CDR3 nucleotides are TGTGCCAGCAGCCCAACGGAGGGGTACAATGAGCAGTTCTTC. Translating it yields CASSPTEGYNEQFF. The whole variable domain, filled in from reference TRBV14 and TRBJ2-1, reads EAGVTQFPSHSVIEKGQTVTLRCDPISGHDNLYWYRRVMGKEIKFLLHFVKESKQDESGMPNNRFLAERTGGTYSTLKVQPAELEDSGVYFCASSPTEGYNEQFFGPGTRLTVL.

A single count supports this clone. The chain recombines TRBV4-3 with TRBJ2-3; 9 bases line up with TRBD1. The CDR3 has 19 amino acids. Germline loops: CDR1 LGHNA, CDR2 YSLEER. V lost 4 bases and J lost 4; bases outside the gene matches: 18. CDR3 protein: CASSRKRRGRTGDADTQYF. In nucleotides, the CDR3 is TGCGCCAGCAGCCGCAAGAGGCGGGGTAGGACAGGGGACGCAGATACGCAGTATTTT.

The gene calls are TRBV5-6 and TRBJ1-1; 7 bases are shared with TRBD1. The CDR3 is 11 amino acids. V dropped 0 bases and J dropped 11; count of bases not matched to a gene: 1. Germline V gene sequence: CDR1 SGHDT, CDR2 YYEEEE. The CDR3 loop is CASSLGGQAFF. The DNA for the CDR3 is TGTGCCAGCAGCTTGGGGGGACAGGCTTTCTTT.

V is TRBV9 and J is TRBJ2-3; 7 positions match TRBD2. This CDR3 region has 16 residues. The ends lost 0 bases at V and 6 bases at J; junction bases unmatched: 10. The germline V gene encodes CDR1 SGDLS and CDR2 YYNGEE. The CDR3 nucleotides are TGTGCCAGCAGCGTAGAAGGACTAGTAGGGTTGGATACGCAGTATTTT. Its protein product is CASSVEGLVGLDTQYF.

V gene TRBV7-2 combines with J gene TRBJ2-3; D is perhaps TRBD1 (6 bases). Trimming left V 4 bases short and J 7 bases short, with 24 bases between. This CDR3 is 17 amino acids long. Germline CDR1 reads SGHTA; CDR2 reads FQGNSA. CDR3 coding DNA: TGTGCCAGCAGCTCCGCGGGTGGGACACGACTGGGAAATACGCAGTATTTT. It codes for CASSSAGGTRLGNTQYF.

This chain links TRBV7-9 with TRBJ2-6, with a possible D match to TRBD1 (5 bases). The CDR3 spans 19 residues. Per the germline V gene, CDR1 is SEHNR and CDR2 is FQNEAQ (reference sequence). Trimming stripped 5 bases from V and 3 bases from J, with 23 bases between. The CDR3 sequence: CASSPRTSTLYVGANVLTF. The CDR3 DNA is TGTGCCAGCAGCCCAAGGACATCAACCCTCTATGTTGGGGCCAACGTCCTGACTTTC.

V gene TRBV27 combines with J gene TRBJ2-1; 9 positions agree with TRBD1. The V and J ends lost 6 bases and 2 bases, in that order; junction bases with no gene match: 8. CDR1 is MNHEY, CDR2 SMNVEV, per germline (reference sequence). The CDR3 extends over 16 amino acids. This CDR3 is CASRTLDRGPYNEQFF. In DNA form, the CDR3 reads TGTGCCAGCAGGACCCTGGACAGGGGTCCCTACAATGAGCAGTTCTTC.

The chain links TRBV28 to TRBJ2-5, with TRBD2 identical over 10 bases. The trim removed 7 bases at V and 5 bases at J, leaving 13 bases unmatched. Looked up from germline, CDR1 is MDHEN and CDR2 is SYDVKM. The CDR3 consists of 16 residues. The CDR3 is CASTRSGLAEGETQYF. Here the CDR3 DNA reads TGTGCCAGCACCCGAAGCGGACTAGCGGAGGGGGAGACCCAGTACTTC.

This chain links TRBV7-2 with TRBJ2-1, with TRBD2 identical over 9 bases. CDR3 length: 17 residues. Per the germline V gene, CDR1 is SGHTA and CDR2 is FQGNSA. Germline trimming cut 3 bases from V and 3 bases from J; bases unmatched to any gene: 9. In DNA form, the CDR3 reads TGTGCCAGCAGCTTCCCCCCCCGGCGGGAGGGCTACAATGAGCAGTTCTTC. It yields the protein CASSFPPRREGYNEQFF.

The chain links TRBV4-1 to TRBJ2-1; the D gene is possibly TRBD2 (5 bases). The V and J ends lost 4 bases and 6 bases respectively, with 10 bases between them. CDR3 length equals 13 residues. Germline CDR1 and CDR2: MGHRA and YSYEKL. CDR3 in amino acids: CASSPGLSNEQFF. The CDR3 nucleotides read TGCGCCAGCAGCCCAGGACTTAGCAATGAGCAGTTCTTC.

The chain couples TRBV5-1 to TRBJ2-3; 11 bases agree with TRBD2. The CDR3 runs 16 residues. Germline-derived CDR1 and CDR2 are SGHRS and YFSETQ. The V segment lost 7 bases and the J segment 2 bases; nucleotides outside the gene matches: 9. The CDR3 DNA follows: TGCGCCAGCCGCCTAGGGACTAGCGGACCCACAGATACGCAGTATTTT. Translated: CASRLGTSGPTDTQYF.

The V gene is TRBV10-1, the J gene TRBJ2-1, with D perhaps matching TRBD2 (5 bases). Germline V lookup: CDR1 WNHNN, CDR2 SYGVQD (reference sequence). V dropped 6 bases and J dropped 15 bases, with 15 bases sitting between them. The CDR3 runs 11 residues. The CDR3 nucleotides are TGCGCCAGCAGGGAAGGTTCGGGGTGGTTCTTC. Encoded protein: CASREGSGWFF.

This clone showed up just once. The V and J genes are TRBV27 and TRBJ1-1; 9 nucleotides align to TRBD1. Germline trimming cut 5 bases from V and 10 bases from J; bases unmatched to any gene: 23. Germline CDR1 and CDR2: MNHEY and SMNVEV (reference sequence). This CDR3 contains 18 residues. This CDR3 reads CASSAHYLRDRASPRAFF. CDR3 DNA sequence: TGTGCCAGCAGTGCCCACTATCTGCGGGACAGGGCTTCCCCCCGAGCTTTCTTT.

The chain links TRBV7-8 to TRBJ2-3, with 10 bases fitting TRBD2. The CDR3 extends over 15 amino acids. V shed 7 bases and J 3 bases; nucleotides not matched to a gene: 7. Germline CDR1 is SGHVS and CDR2 is FQNEAQ. The CDR3 DNA follows: TGTGCCAGCACCCTAGCGGGAGATCATACAGATACGCAGTATTTT. Protein: CASTLAGDHTDTQYF. The full variable domain, rest sourced from reference TRBV7-8 and TRBJ2-3, is GAGVSQSPRYKVAKRGQDVALRCDPISGHVSLFWYQQALGQGPEFLTYFQNEAQLDKSGLPSDRFFAERPEGSVSTLKIQRTQQEDSAVYLCASTLAGDHTDTQYFGPGTRLTVL.

This rearrangement joins TRBV4-3 to TRBJ2-5; a weak D match, TRBD2 (6 bases). This CDR3 contains 15 residues. CDR1 and CDR2 from the germline V gene are LGHNA and YSLEER. V was clipped by 4 bases and J by 5 bases, with 17 bases between them. CDR3 sequence reads: CASSRNGGASETQYF. CDR3 sequence (DNA): TGCGCCAGCAGCCGTAACGGAGGGGCGTCGGAGACCCAGTACTTC.

V usage is TRBV28 and J usage is TRBJ1-1; tentatively, D is TRBD1 (5 bases). Per germline, CDR1 MDHEN and CDR2 SYDVKM. V gave up 7 bases and J gave up 1 base, with 25 bases separating them. The CDR3 length is 18 residues. The CDR3 coding sequence is TGTGCCAGCACCAATGACGAGTTCCCGGGACGGTCGAACACTGAAGCTTTCTTT. This encodes CASTNDEFPGRSNTEAFF.

The V gene is TRBV7-8, the J gene TRBJ2-7; 8 nucleotides align to TRBD1. This CDR3 has 17 residues. Trimming cost V 5 bases and J 3 bases; bases outside gene matches: 15. Germline CDR1 SGHVS, CDR2 FQNEAQ. CDR3: CASSARLGQGNIYEQYF. The CDR3 nucleotides read TGTGCCAGCAGCGCCCGCCTCGGACAGGGAAATATCTACGAGCAGTACTTC.

With respect to this clone: This sample includes further DNA sequences coding for the same CDR3. This chain joins TRBV7-9 and TRBJ2-3; D not resolved. This CDR3 has 12 amino acids. V lost 3 bases to trimming and J lost 6 bases, with 7 bases between them. The V gene's germline CDR1 is SEHNR and CDR2 FQNEAQ (reference sequence). For the CDR3, the DNA is TGTGCCAGCAGCTTCCCCGGTGATACGCAGTATTTT. Its translation: CASSFPGDTQYF.